The sequence of this TCR beta chain was determined in a study of T cell changes during pregnancy in multiple sclerosis. Only in-frame clones appear in the TCRdb table, and some are missing; sequencing was by immunoSEQ multiplex PCR. The sample includes roughly 100,000 clones, roughly nine tenths of them seen just once. V was pared by 9 bases and J by 7 bases, with 11 bases of the junction left unmatched. CDR3 length: 15 residues. Looked up from germline, CDR1 is MDHEN and CDR2 is SYDVKM. Sample: peripheral blood, taken after pregnancy. The sequence was obtained from a female donor with multiple sclerosis, enrolled in a pregnancy study. The V and J genes are TRBV28 and TRBJ1-5, with 11 bases aligning to TRBD1. The CDR3 sequence: CASSGRDRGTQPQHF. The DNA of the CDR3 is TGTGCCAGTAGTGGCCGGGACAGGGGGACGCAGCCCCAGCATTTT.